The source of this TCR beta chain is a study of CD8+CD57+ T cells in acquired aplastic anemia. At least ten counts were recorded for this clonotype. V gave up 5 bases and J gave up 6 bases; unmatched junction bases: 6. Germline-derived CDR1 and CDR2 are WNHNN and SYGVQD (reference sequence). CDR3 length equals 14 residues. All sequencing subjects had displayed CD8+CD57+ cell expansion on flow cytometry. Genomic DNA templated the TCR beta VDJ and CDR3 profiling. In TCRdb, the reads were re-called with MiXCR into one record per CDR3 protein. The sample contains 450,000 to 550,000 distinct CDR3 sequences, about a third of which appear only once.

The genes are TRBV10-1 and TRBJ1-4; 7 bases line up with TRBD1. The clonotype was recovered from a human donor with aplastic anemia. Sample: sorted CD4+, CD8+, or CD8+CD57+ T cells (not recorded which) from PBMCs. CDR3 DNA sequence: TGCGCCAGCAGTTCGGGACAGTCGGATGAAAAACTGTTTTTT. Its translation: CASSSGQSDEKLFF.